The source of this T cell receptor (beta chain) is a study of blood T cell repertoires in COVID-19. Study summary: Material from acute and convalescent COVID-19 was sourced from the United States, Italy and Spain. PBMCs, B-cell-depleted T cells, or T cells provided the cDNA or gDNA that made up the material.

Per the original methods: For nucleated cells, counts were estimated from reference gene primer amplification. Sequenced by immunoSEQ multiplex PCR; TCRdb stores in-frame clones only, minus some. The V and J calls and clone size were taken over from that table, and D and trimming were inferred from the DNA. The profile shows about 220,000 clones, roughly 85% of them singletons. The V segment lost 0 bases and the J segment 6 bases; nucleotides outside the gene matches: 14. CDR1 LNHDA and CDR2 SQIVND come from the germline V gene (reference sequence). The CDR3 extends over 19 amino acids. Cohort allocation depended upon clinical history that participants reported.

This TCR was recovered from a woman in her fifties or sixties who had been exposed to COVID-19. What was sequenced was PBMCs or T cells enriched from blood (not recorded which). The chain recombines TRBV19 with TRBJ1-1; 12 nucleotides agree with TRBD1. In DNA, the CDR3 is TGTGCCAGTAGTATAGAATACTTGAGGGGAGGGGACAGGGGGCCTGAAGCTTTCTTT. Its translation: CASSIEYLRGGDRGPEAFF.